The subject of this entry is one T cell receptor (beta chain). Its antigen is undetermined. A read error may explain this, as a much larger clone is one base away. The CDR3 length is 14 residues. Germline values: CDR1 MNHEY, CDR2 SVGAGI. This specimen comes from a study of Graves' ophthalmopathy and Graves' hyperthyroidism. RNA transcripts provided the template for amplifying TCR beta CDR3 regions. HTBI primers were employed in first-round RT-PCR, then a second-round multiplex PCR followed. In TCRdb, the multiplex PCR reads were re-called with MiXCR into one record per CDR3 protein. The sample lists 680,000 or so distinct CDR3 sequences, 22% occurring once. Study-wide results and limits: Clonotypes were expanded in thyroid at above 0.001 frequency, and most also appeared in blood.

By definition, stable hyperthyroidism involved no ophthalmopathy within 18 months of follow-up. The authors isolated PBMCs from 8.5 to 10 ml of fresh peripheral blood. This rearrangement joins TRBV6-5 to TRBJ2-7; possibly TRBD2 for D (6 bases). The sequence derives from a woman in her late teens or twenties with stable Graves' hyperthyroidism. Some clones in this sample may be carry-over from other donors' samples. Material for sequencing was peripheral blood. The CDR3 nucleotides read TGTGTCAGCACTTCGAGTAGCGGCTCCTACGAGCAGTACTTC. Residues: CVSTSSSGSYEQYF.